The subject of this entry is one TCR beta chain. The data were taken from a study of blood T cell repertoires in COVID-19. Sequencing used immunoSEQ multiplex PCR; TCRdb keeps in-frame clones, though not all of them. The data contain about 200,000 clones, around 87% of them singletons. The CDR3 has 11 amino acids. Trimming cost V 5 bases and J 8 bases, with 7 bases left between them. Sequences were obtained from PBMCs or T cells enriched from blood (not recorded which). This TCR was recovered from a woman under 40 who had recovered from COVID-19. The V gene is TRBV12-3 or TRBV12-4, the J gene TRBJ1-3; D call uncertain. Here the CDR3 reads CASSPEYTIYF. In nucleotides, the CDR3 is TGTGCCAGCAGTCCCGAGTACACCATATATTTT.